These T cell receptor beta chains were read from a single sample in a study of beta chain features in type 1 diabetes. Generated by immunoSEQ multiplex PCR, the TCRdb table keeps only in-frame clones and is missing some. Altogether 500,000 to 700,000 clones are present, 15% being singletons, with the ten largest covering 0.093%. The sequencing sample was made of naive CD4+ T cells from blood. All receptors derive from a man between 18 and 35 years old in good health. Each CDR3 is given with its conserved first and last residue. Fields, in order: V gene, J gene, clone size, CDR3 length, D gene, CDR3 protein, CDR3 DNA. D genes are given only for firm matches. Size is omitted from some rows. Given values are once, few, many or a class for expanded clones.

V: TRBV7-9; J: TRBJ2-7; size: -; length: 15; D: TRBD1; CDR3: CASSRDRGVTYEQYF; DNA: TGTGCCAGCAGCAGGGACAGGGGCGTAACCTACGAGCAGTACTTC
V: TRBV5-1; J: TRBJ1-1; size: -; length: 15; D: -; CDR3: CASSLAAGMNTEAFF; DNA: TGCGCCAGCAGCTTGGCCGCGGGCATGAACACTGAAGCTTTCTTT
V: TRBV19; J: TRBJ2-7; size: few; length: 16; D: TRBD1; CDR3: CASSIDDRVNSYEQYF; DNA: TGTGCCAGTAGTATAGACGACAGGGTGAACTCCTACGAGCAGTACTTC
V: TRBV9; J: TRBJ2-7; size: -; length: 15; D: TRBD2; CDR3: CASSGGLAGRYEQYF; DNA: TGTGCCAGCAGCGGGGGACTAGCGGGAAGGTACGAGCAGTACTTC
V: TRBV28; J: TRBJ2-1; size: -; length: 12; D: -; CDR3: CASLRRGHEQFF; DNA: TGTGCCAGCTTGCGGAGGGGCCATGAGCAGTTCTTC
V: TRBV6-1; J: TRBJ1-5; size: few; length: 15; D: -; CDR3: CASSEAGVGNQPQHF; DNA: TGTGCCAGCAGTGAAGCCGGGGTTGGCAATCAGCCCCAGCATTTT
V: TRBV5-1; J: TRBJ2-7; size: -; length: 15; D: -; CDR3: CASTRLGGEGYEQYF; DNA: TGCGCCAGCACCCGACTGGGGGGCGAAGGGTACGAGCAGTACTTC
V: TRBV6-1; J: TRBJ2-2; size: -; length: 20; D: TRBD2; CDR3: CASSGPGEKRGGLGTGELFF; DNA: TGTGCCAGCAGTGGGCCCGGGGAGAAGCGGGGGGGCCTAGGCACCGGGGAGCTGTTTTTT
V: TRBV14; J: TRBJ1-2; size: -; length: 14; D: TRBD1; CDR3: CASSKGTGQYGYTF; DNA: TGTGCCAGCAGTAAGGGGACAGGACAGTATGGCTACACCTTC
V: TRBV2; J: TRBJ1-4; size: -; length: 13; D: -; CDR3: CASTNPTNEKLFF; DNA: TGTGCCAGCACAAACCCAACTAATGAAAAACTGTTTTTT
V: TRBV7-9; J: TRBJ1-2; size: -; length: 13; D: -; CDR3: CASSLEFVLGYTF; DNA: TGTGCCAGCAGCTTAGAGTTCGTCCTGGGCTACACCTTC
V: TRBV7-2; J: TRBJ1-3; size: few; length: 16; D: -; CDR3: CASSLNGFGSGNTIYF; DNA: TGTGCCAGCAGCTTAAATGGCTTCGGCTCTGGAAACACCATATATTTT
V: TRBV19; J: TRBJ2-5; size: -; length: 14; D: TRBD1; CDR3: CATSPGQGAETQYF; DNA: TGTGCCACCTCCCCCGGGCAGGGGGCTGAGACCCAGTACTTC
V: TRBV10-3; J: TRBJ2-7; size: few; length: 13; D: -; CDR3: CAISVLATYEQYF; DNA: TGTGCCATCAGTGTACTGGCTACCTACGAGCAGTACTTC
V: TRBV4-3; J: TRBJ2-7; size: few; length: 15; D: -; CDR3: CASSQESPGTYEQYF; DNA: TGCGCCAGCAGCCAAGAAAGTCCAGGAACCTACGAGCAGTACTTC
V: TRBV7-8; J: TRBJ2-3; size: -; length: 16; D: TRBD1; CDR3: CASSRPIGTVYNTQYF; DNA: TGTGCCAGCAGCCGCCCCATCGGGACAGTTTATAATACGCAGTATTTT
V: TRBV6-4; J: TRBJ2-2; size: few; length: 14; D: TRBD2; CDR3: CASSDLGGTGELFF; DNA: TGTGCCAGCAGTGACCTGGGAGGGACCGGGGAGCTGTTTTTT
V: TRBV4-2; J: TRBJ2-3; size: few; length: 16; D: TRBD2; CDR3: CASSQVGTSGSGTQYF; DNA: TGTGCCAGCAGCCAAGTGGGGACTAGCGGATCCGGAACGCAGTATTTT
V: TRBV5-1; J: TRBJ1-3; size: few; length: 12; D: -; CDR3: CASSFDGNTIYF; DNA: TGCGCCAGCAGCTTTGATGGAAACACCATATATTTT
V: TRBV6-6; J: TRBJ1-2; size: -; length: 15; D: TRBD1; CDR3: CASSYSGTEGYGYTF; DNA: TGTGCCAGCAGTTACTCCGGGACAGAAGGCTATGGCTACACCTTC
V: TRBV2; J: TRBJ2-5; size: -; length: 13; D: -; CDR3: CASSDVYQETQYF; DNA: TGTGCCAGCAGTGATGTGTACCAAGAGACCCAGTACTTC
V: TRBV7-7; J: TRBJ2-5; size: -; length: 13; D: -; CDR3: CASSQWGEETQYF; DNA: TGTGCCAGCAGCCAGTGGGGTGAAGAGACCCAGTACTTC
V: TRBV28; J: TRBJ1-2; size: -; length: 14; D: TRBD1; CDR3: CATRTGLAFYGYTF; DNA: TGTGCCACCAGGACAGGGTTGGCGTTCTATGGCTACACCTTC
V: TRBV28; J: TRBJ1-1; size: once; length: 13; D: -; CDR3: CASRTTGTAEAFF; DNA: TGTGCCAGCAGAACAACAGGGACGGCTGAAGCTTTCTTT
V: TRBV9; J: TRBJ2-7; size: few; length: 14; D: -; CDR3: CASSGGSLTYEQYF; DNA: TGTGCCAGCAGCGGGGGAAGCCTCACCTACGAGCAGTACTTC
V: TRBV28; J: TRBJ1-4; size: few; length: 16; D: TRBD1; CDR3: CASSFPIQGAREKLFF; DNA: TGTGCCAGCAGTTTCCCTATACAGGGGGCAAGGGAAAAACTGTTTTTT
V: TRBV7-2; J: TRBJ2-7; size: few; length: 15; D: -; CDR3: CASSLVVKGVYEQYF; DNA: TGTGCCAGCAGCTTAGTTGTGAAAGGTGTATACGAGCAGTACTTC
V: TRBV28; J: TRBJ1-1; size: -; length: 13; D: -; CDR3: CASITGRRTEAFF; DNA: TGTGCCAGCATTACAGGGAGGAGGACTGAAGCTTTCTTT
V: TRBV5-1; J: TRBJ2-5; size: few; length: 15; D: -; CDR3: CASSPRQLIQETQYF; DNA: TGCGCCAGCAGCCCTAGACAGCTTATCCAAGAGACCCAGTACTTC
V: TRBV28; J: TRBJ2-1; size: few; length: 15; D: TRBD2; CDR3: CASSFGTSGGNEQFF; DNA: TGTGCCAGCAGTTTCGGGACTAGCGGGGGGAATGAGCAGTTCTTC
V: TRBV4-3; J: TRBJ1-4; size: -; length: 15; D: -; CDR3: CASRQRQATNEKLFF; DNA: TGCGCCAGCAGACAACGACAAGCAACTAATGAAAAACTGTTTTTT
V: TRBV5-1; J: TRBJ1-3; size: -; length: 15; D: -; CDR3: CASSLEVGSRNTIYF; DNA: TGCGCCAGCAGCTTGGAAGTGGGGTCGAGAAACACCATATATTTT
V: TRBV4-1; J: TRBJ2-3; size: few; length: 17; D: TRBD1; CDR3: CASSQGARGRVSDTQYF; DNA: TGCGCCAGCAGCCAAGGGGCCAGGGGGCGCGTTTCAGATACGCAGTATTTT
V: TRBV18; J: TRBJ1-2; size: -; length: 13; D: -; CDR3: CASSPDGGYGYTF; DNA: TGTGCCAGCTCACCTGACGGGGGCTATGGCTACACCTTC
V: TRBV6-1; J: TRBJ2-1; size: few; length: 15; D: TRBD1; CDR3: CASSEMDRRWDEQFF; DNA: TGTGCCAGCAGTGAAATGGACAGGCGATGGGATGAGCAGTTCTTC
V: TRBV9; J: TRBJ2-3; size: -; length: 16; D: -; CDR3: CASSVGIAASTDTQYF; DNA: TGTGCCAGCAGCGTAGGGATAGCGGCTAGCACAGATACGCAGTATTTT
V: TRBV9; J: TRBJ2-7; size: once; length: 15; D: TRBD1; CDR3: CASSVDRQGAYEQYF; DNA: TGTGCCAGCAGCGTAGACAGACAGGGGGCCTACGAGCAGTACTTC
V: TRBV19; J: TRBJ1-5; size: -; length: 14; D: TRBD1; CDR3: CASRGTDDNQPQHF; DNA: TGTGCCAGTAGGGGGACAGATGACAATCAGCCCCAGCATTTT